Shown below are 4 T cell receptor beta chains from a single sample sequenced in a study of T cells in localized non-small cell lung cancer. Data came from immunoSEQ multiplex PCR; TCRdb stores just in-frame clones and leaves some out. The sample yields 26,000 or so clones, 86% seen once. The sequencing used peripheral blood, collected before any cancer treatment. These receptors originate from a female donor over 55 with stage I lung adenocarcinoma.

The rearrangement uses TRBV2 and TRBJ1-2, with D unclear. V gave up 4 bases and J gave up 7 bases, with 13 bases separating them. Germline CDR1 SNHLY, CDR2 FYNNEI. The length of the CDR3 is 13 residues. CDR3 amino acids: CASSAYQDGGYTF. Written as DNA, the CDR3 is TGTGCCAGCAGTGCATACCAGGACGGTGGCTACACCTTC. Based on the CDR3 plus reference TRBV2 and TRBJ1-2, the full variable domain is EPEVTQTPSHQVTQMGQEVILRCVPISNHLYFYWYRQILGQKVEFLVSFYNNEISEKSEIFDDQFSVERPDGSNFTLKIRSTKLEDSAMYFCASSAYQDGGYTFGSGTRLTVV.

About this clone itself: Other DNA sequences within the sample encode an identical CDR3. V and J are TRBV18 and TRBJ1-5; tentative D call: TRBD1 (5 bases). Germline V gene sequence: CDR1 KGHSH, CDR2 LQKENI. The CDR3 spans 14 residues. The V and J ends lost 0 bases and 4 bases respectively, with 7 bases between them. CDR3 DNA sequence: TGTGCCAGCTCACCACCGGGGGGAAATCAGCCCCAGCATTTT. Its translation is CASSPPGGNQPQHF.

This clone appeared once. The CDR3: CASSVMTGRIGTDTQYF. The CDR3, as DNA: TGTGCCAGCAGTGTGATGACAGGGAGAATCGGCACAGATACGCAGTATTTT. The genes are TRBV25-1 and TRBJ2-3; the match to TRBD1 covers 7 bases. Germline-derived CDR1 and CDR2 are MGHDK and SYGVNS. The CDR3 length is 17 residues. The junction had 11 bases not matched to a gene; V was cut back by 4 bases and J by 1 base.

The chain has TRBV6-6 and TRBJ2-7, with D possibly matching TRBD2 (6 bases). Trimming pared 5 bases from V and 1 base from J, leaving 15 bases between. The CDR3 has 15 residues. The germline V gene has CDR1 MNHNY and CDR2 SVGAGI (reference sequence). The CDR3 loop reads CASSVGGLKSYEQYF. The CDR3 bases are TGTGCCAGCAGTGTGGGGGGTCTGAAATCCTACGAGCAGTACTTC.